This T cell receptor (beta chain) derives from a study of blood T cell repertoires in COVID-19. Study summary: T cells, B-cell-depleted T cells, or PBMCs provided the cDNA or gDNA that served as material.

Using immunoSEQ multiplex PCR, the repertoire was profiled, and TCRdb retains in-frame clones only, with some absent. The table has approximately 260,000 clones, 89% seen once; the top ten hold 1.9%. The CDR3 extends over 14 amino acids. The germline V gene has CDR1 GTSNPN and CDR2 SVGIG (reference sequence). The V and J ends lost 3 bases and 4 bases respectively, with 13 bases between them. Researchers sorted participants into cohorts using their self-reported clinical history. The count of this clone is one. The sample consisted of PBMCs or T cells enriched from blood (not recorded which). The clonotype originates from a woman aged 55-70 years who had recovered from COVID-19. The chain couples TRBV30 to TRBJ2-1; possibly TRBD1 for D (6 bases). CDR3 in DNA: TGTGCCTGGAGCAGGGGCGACTTATACAATGAGCAGTTCTTC. It codes for CAWSRGDLYNEQFF.